Shown below are 10 T cell receptor beta chains from a single sample sequenced in a study of blood T cell repertoires in COVID-19. The data were produced by immunoSEQ multiplex PCR, yet TCRdb's version contains in-frame clones alone and is incomplete. The sample lists over 400,000 clones; around 85% were seen once. Sample: PBMCs or T cells enriched from blood (not recorded which). These receptors were collected from an older woman who had recovered from COVID-19.

V usage is TRBV6-2 or TRBV6-3 and J usage is TRBJ1-5, with D uncertain. V was clipped by 2 bases and J by 0 bases, with 8 bases between them. CDR1 is MNHEY, CDR2 SVGEGT, per germline. The CDR3 covers 15 residues. The CDR3 nucleotides read TGTGCCAGCAGTTACGGAGGTCATAGCAATCAGCCCCAGCATTTT. Protein: CASSYGGHSNQPQHF.

The rearrangement uses TRBV11-2 and TRBJ2-3; tentative D call: TRBD1 (6 bases). Germline V gene data show CDR1 as SGHAT and CDR2 as FQNNGV. Trimming shortened V by 7 bases and J by 5 bases, and 19 bases separated the two germline ends. CDR3 length: 15 amino acids. The CDR3 DNA sequence: TGTGCCAGCAACAAGGGGCAGGGGTATGGAGATACGCAGTATTTT. Amino acid sequence: CASNKGQGYGDTQYF.

The rearrangement uses TRBV4-1 and TRBJ1-5, with 7 bases identical to TRBD1. J was trimmed by 5 bases and V by 0 bases; bases with no gene match: 7. Germline V gene lookup returns CDR1 MGHRA and CDR2 YSYEKL. This CDR3 contains 16 residues. The CDR3 here is CASSQDGGTVDQPQHF. In DNA form, the CDR3 reads TGCGCCAGCAGCCAAGATGGCGGGACAGTTGATCAGCCCCAGCATTTT.

The chain links TRBV7-2 to TRBJ1-2; D might be TRBD1 (6 bases). Trimming took off 2 bases at V and 3 bases at J, with 19 bases between the two ends. Per germline, CDR1 SGHTA and CDR2 FQGNSA. This CDR3 has 17 amino acids. CDR3 nucleotides: TGTGCCAGCAGCTTAACACTCCCGGGACACTCCTACTATGGCTACACCTTC. Protein: CASSLTLPGHSYYGYTF.

CDR3 DNA: TGTGCCAGCAGCCAAGGTCCCTGGGGGGGATTTAACACCGGGGAGCTGTTTTTT. It codes for CASSQGPWGGFNTGELFF. The chain links TRBV4-2 to TRBJ2-2, with 7 bases identical to TRBD2. The CDR3 spans 18 residues. V lost 1 base and J lost 2; bases outside the gene matches: 10. Germline V gives CDR1 LGHNA, CDR2 YNFKEQ.

The V call is TRBV4-1, the J call TRBJ1-2; perhaps TRBD1 as D (5 bases). The CDR3 extends over 17 amino acids. V shed 7 bases and J shed 7 bases, with 28 bases lying between them. Per the germline V gene, CDR1 is MGHRA and CDR2 is YSYEKL. CDR3 residues: CASNRFSGLAMLGGYTF. In nucleotides, the CDR3 is TGCGCCAGCAACCGCTTCTCGGGACTCGCAATGTTGGGTGGCTACACCTTC.

The chain combines TRBV30 with TRBJ2-2, with 11 bases that match TRBD2. Germline trimming cut 0 bases from V and 6 bases from J; bases unmatched to any gene: 6. Germline loops: CDR1 GTSNPN, CDR2 SVGIG (reference sequence). This CDR3 has 16 residues. CDR3 residues: CAWSVVAGGLAGELFF. The CDR3 DNA follows: TGTGCCTGGAGTGTAGTAGCGGGGGGGCTCGCCGGGGAGCTGTTTTTT.

The J gene is TRBJ1-5, the V gene TRBV2, with D uncertain. From germline, CDR1 is SNHLY and CDR2 FYNNEI. V was trimmed by 2 bases and J by 2 bases, leaving 10 bases between them. The CDR3 has 15 residues. The CDR3 nucleotides read TGTGCCAGCAGTGAAAGCTTCGGGGGCAATCAGCCCCAGCATTTT. It yields the protein CASSESFGGNQPQHF.

This chain joins TRBV6-6 and TRBJ1-1, with D tentatively TRBD1 (6 bases). The V and J ends lost 3 bases and 5 bases respectively, with 10 bases between them. Germline assignment: CDR1 MNHNY and CDR2 SVGAGI (reference sequence). CDR3 length equals 13 residues. The CDR3 here is CASSYQGPTEAFF. The DNA for the CDR3 is TGTGCCAGCAGTTATCAGGGGCCAACTGAAGCTTTCTTT.

This chain connects TRBV6-2 or TRBV6-3 to TRBJ1-1; D not certain. Per the germline V gene, CDR1 is MNHEY and CDR2 is SVGEGT. CDR3 length: 11 residues. Trimming stripped 2 bases from V and 11 bases from J, with 9 bases between. The CDR3 protein is CASSYEGGAFF. CDR3 DNA sequence: TGTGCCAGCAGTTACGAGGGAGGGGCTTTCTTT.